Included here is one T cell receptor (beta chain) sequence, with context. Its antigen is unidentified. The record originates from a study of cytomegalovirus exposure and HLA in healthy donors. As for the study in general: There were several hundred genotyped donors. Of these, roughly 84% fell in the genetic ancestry cluster associated with self-reported Caucasian donors.

Study-level results: V segments that were indistinguishable, TRBV6-2 and TRBV6-3 among them, were omitted from analysis.

Losses at the gene ends were 6 bases for V and 2 bases for J; bases not matched to a gene: 7. Per germline, CDR1 MNHNY and CDR2 SVGAGI (reference sequence). The CDR3 sequence is 15 residues long. Amplification used 60 Vbeta primers and 13 Jbeta primers. Data came from immunoSEQ multiplex PCR; TCRdb stores just in-frame clones and leaves some out. Found here are about 130,000 clones, less than 80% of them singletons; the top ten hold 4%. Sequenced material: PBMCs. The gene calls are TRBV6-6 and TRBJ2-7; 10 positions agree with TRBD1. This TCR was recovered from a man aged 35-49 years in good health and CMV-seropositive. CDR3 DNA: TGTGCCAGCAGAGATTTTGGACAGGGGGCCTACGAGCAGTACTTC. It yields the protein CASRDFGQGAYEQYF.